This is a list of T cell receptor beta chains from one sample in a study of blood T cell repertoires in COVID-19. Generated by immunoSEQ multiplex PCR, the TCRdb table keeps only in-frame clones and is missing some. The table records about 480,000 clones, over 75% of them present only once. What was sequenced was PBMCs or T cells enriched from blood (not recorded which). The receptors derive from a woman aged 35 to 49 who had recovered from COVID-19. CDR3s include the opening cysteine and the closing phenylalanine or tryptophan. A D gene is named only where the DNA matches it firmly. Size values are once, few and many counts, or a class for expanded clones, and some rows have none.

V gene	D gene	clone size	J gene	CDR3 protein	CDR3 DNA
TRBV6-5	.	.	TRBJ1-6	CASSYVPSSYNSPLHF	TGTGCCAGCAGTTACGTACCGAGCTCCTATAATTCACCCCTCCACTTT
TRBV10-3	TRBD2	.	TRBJ2-5	CAIRAGLAGSQETQYF	TGTGCCATCAGGGCTGGACTAGCGGGATCCCAAGAGACCCAGTACTTC
TRBV27	.	.	TRBJ1-1	CASSFDPGENTEAFF	TGTGCCAGCAGTTTCGACCCGGGAGAGAACACTGAAGCTTTCTTT
TRBV24-1	.	.	TRBJ2-3	CATSLSATSTDTQYF	TGTGCCACCAGTCTCTCAGCGACTAGCACAGATACGCAGTATTTT
TRBV19	.	.	TRBJ2-7	CASSAIDGRTYEQYF	TGTGCCAGTAGTGCGATAGACGGGAGAACCTACGAGCAGTACTTC
TRBV6-5	.	.	TRBJ2-3	CASSYSSSVPDTQYF	TGTGCCAGCAGTTACTCTAGCAGCGTCCCAGATACGCAGTATTTT
TRBV29-1	TRBD1	.	TRBJ1-5	CSVGGQDSNQPQHF	TGCAGCGTTGGTGGACAGGATAGCAATCAGCCCCAGCATTTT
TRBV10-1	.	.	TRBJ1-3	CASSAESSGNTIYF	TGCGCCAGCAGTGCAGAAAGCTCTGGAAACACCATATATTTT
TRBV5-6	.	.	TRBJ2-5	CASSLGGMEAQYF	TGTGCCAGCAGCTTGGGCGGGATGGAGGCCCAGTACTTC
TRBV5-1	.	.	TRBJ1-2	CASSLRGLTYGYTF	TGCGCCAGCAGCTTGCGTGGACTGACCTATGGCTACACCTTC
TRBV29-1	.	.	TRBJ2-3	CSVEGRLSTDTQYF	TGCAGCGTTGAAGGGAGACTGAGCACAGATACGCAGTATTTT
TRBV7-9	.	few	TRBJ1-1	CASRGVQALNTEAFF	TGTGCCAGCAGGGGTGTGCAGGCCTTGAACACTGAAGCTTTCTTT
TRBV6-5	.	.	TRBJ1-2	CASSYSGAGGYTF	TGTGCCAGCAGTTACTCGGGGGCCGGTGGCTACACCTTC
TRBV4-3	TRBD2	.	TRBJ2-7	CASSQDYQAGAYEQYF	TGCGCCAGCAGCCAAGATTATCAGGCGGGAGCGTACGAGCAGTACTTC
TRBV27	.	few	TRBJ1-4	CASKSLSAGGAEKLFF	TGTGCCAGCAAAAGCCTCTCGGCGGGGGGCGCGGAAAAACTGTTTTTT
TRBV7-9	TRBD2	.	TRBJ2-1	CASSKDPGLAGVKTNEQFF	TGTGCCAGCAGCAAGGACCCGGGACTAGCGGGAGTAAAAACGAATGAGCAGTTCTTC
TRBV19	TRBD1	.	TRBJ1-4	CASSIDTVGQENEKLFF	TGTGCCAGTAGTATCGATACCGTGGGACAGGAGAATGAAAAACTGTTTTTT
TRBV11-3	.	.	TRBJ1-4	CASSPSWQGNEKLFF	TGTGCCAGCAGCCCGAGTTGGCAGGGGAACGAAAAACTGTTTTTT
TRBV15	TRBD1	.	TRBJ1-5	CATSKHTGGVNQPQHF	TGTGCCACCAGCAAGCACACAGGGGGGGTCAATCAGCCCCAGCATTTT
TRBV6-2/TRBV6-3	TRBD1	.	TRBJ1-1	CASSQTGLAFF	TGTGCCAGCAGTCAGACAGGGTTGGCTTTCTTT
TRBV9	.	.	TRBJ2-2	CASSFGLEGTGELFF	TGTGCCAGCAGCTTCGGGCTGGAGGGAACCGGGGAGCTGTTTTTT
TRBV3-1/TRBV3-2	.	.	TRBJ2-5	CASSQDYPALASQETQYF	TGTGCCAGCAGCCAAGATTACCCCGCGCTAGCGTCGCAAGAGACCCAGTACTTC
TRBV27	TRBD2	few	TRBJ2-1	CASSLSGATSGFVDEQFF	TGTGCCAGCAGTTTATCGGGGGCGACTAGCGGGTTCGTCGATGAGCAGTTCTTC
TRBV25-1	.	.	TRBJ2-1	CASSALARVYNEQFF	TGTGCCAGCAGTGCTCTAGCGCGAGTTTACAATGAGCAGTTCTTC
TRBV21-1	.	.	TRBJ2-1	CASLAGGRGHNEQFF	TGTGCCAGCCTAGCGGGAGGGCGGGGTCACAATGAGCAGTTCTTC
TRBV14	TRBD1	.	TRBJ2-7	CASSLDRGSSYEQYF	TGTGCCAGCAGCCTTGACAGGGGATCCTCCTACGAGCAGTACTTC
TRBV6-5	TRBD2	.	TRBJ2-1	CASSRLAGNLDEQFF	TGTGCCAGCAGTAGACTAGCGGGAAATCTCGATGAGCAGTTCTTC
TRBV25-1	TRBD1	.	TRBJ2-2	CASGQGGTGELFF	TGTGCCAGCGGACAGGGTGGCACCGGGGAGCTGTTTTTT
TRBV4-1	TRBD2	.	TRBJ2-1	CASSHDSPTSGATYNEQFF	TGCGCCAGCAGCCACGACTCCCCGACTAGCGGGGCTACCTACAATGAGCAGTTCTTC
TRBV7-6	.	.	TRBJ2-3	CASSLGGGMNTDTQYF	TGTGCCAGCAGCTTAGGCGGCGGGATGAACACAGATACGCAGTATTTT
TRBV5-1	TRBD2	.	TRBJ2-5	CASTPGLASQETQYF	TGCGCCAGCACCCCGGGACTAGCGAGTCAAGAGACCCAGTACTTC
TRBV2	.	.	TRBJ2-4	CASSDGGAAIQYF	TGTGCCAGCAGTGATGGGGGCGCGGCCATTCAGTACTTC
TRBV13	.	.	TRBJ1-1	CASRGTPRAEAFF	TGTGCCAGCAGGGGGACACCGAGGGCTGAAGCTTTCTTT
TRBV7-2	TRBD2	.	TRBJ2-1	CASSFSLAGDEQFF	TGTGCCAGCAGCTTTTCCCTAGCGGGAGATGAGCAGTTCTTC
TRBV9	TRBD2	.	TRBJ2-1	CASSGSGRGIEQFF	TGTGCCAGCAGCGGCAGCGGGAGAGGGATTGAGCAGTTCTTC
TRBV6-5	.	.	TRBJ1-1	CASSSGENTEAFF	TGTGCCAGCAGTTCCGGAGAAAACACTGAAGCTTTCTTT
TRBV5-6	TRBD2	.	TRBJ2-1	CASSSGGRAISYNEQFF	TGTGCCAGCAGCTCCGGGGGGAGGGCCATCTCCTACAATGAGCAGTTCTTC
TRBV5-4	.	.	TRBJ2-3	CASTQTGGHTDTQYF	TGTGCCAGCACCCAGACAGGAGGCCACACAGATACGCAGTATTTT
TRBV19	TRBD2	once	TRBJ2-5	CASRSGAGDRGTQYF	TGTGCCAGTAGATCAGGAGCGGGAGACCGGGGGACCCAGTACTTC
TRBV10-3	.	.	TRBJ1-1	CAISESTPGVGGNTEAFF	TGTGCCATCAGTGAGTCGACTCCTGGGGTAGGGGGGAACACTGAAGCTTTCTTT
TRBV15	.	.	TRBJ2-7	CATSRAGDGEQYF	TGTGCCACCAGCAGGGCGGGCGACGGCGAGCAGTACTTC
TRBV15	TRBD1	.	TRBJ1-5	CATSRDRTGNQPQHF	TGTGCCACCAGCAGAGATAGGACAGGGAACCAGCCCCAGCATTTT